These T cell receptor beta chains were read from a single sample in a study of T cells after posttransplantation cyclophosphamide. Sequencing was performed with immunoSEQ multiplex PCR; in TCRdb, only in-frame clones are kept and a portion is missing. This record lists some 23,000 clones, none seen once only, and the top ten clones contain 1.5% to 2%. This specimen consisted of PBMCs, obtained after allogeneic stem cell transplant with posttransplant cyclophosphamide. These receptors all stem from a male patient in his late teens or twenties who received an allogeneic stem cell transplant from a related donor, was CMV-positive, and had no GVHD. Some T cells may originate from the graft donor. Each CDR3 is given with its conserved first and last residue. The D gene is left open where the match is weak. Rows give clone size only sometimes, using once, few, many, or a class for an expanded clone.

d_call	clone_size	v_call	j_call	cdr3_nt	cdr3_aa
.	many	TRBV19	TRBJ2-1	TGTGCCAGTTCACGGGGGAGCTCCTACAATGAGCAGTTCTTC	CASSRGSSYNEQFF
TRBD1	many	TRBV5-1	TRBJ2-5	TGCGCCAGCAGCCCGGGACAGAACCAAGAGACCCAGTACTTC	CASSPGQNQETQYF
.	few	TRBV9	TRBJ2-5	TGTGCCAGCAGCGCTAGCTCCGGGACACAAAGGGAGACCCAGTACTTC	CASSASSGTQRETQYF
.	many	TRBV4-2	TRBJ2-7	TGTGCCAGCAGCCAACACCAGGGCCCTTCCTACGAGCAGTACTTC	CASSQHQGPSYEQYF
.	many	TRBV10-2	TRBJ1-4	TGCGCCAGCAGTGACCGGCGGTGGGTTACTAATGAAAAACTGTTTTTT	CASSDRRWVTNEKLFF
TRBD2	many	TRBV11-2	TRBJ2-1	TGTGCCAGCAGCCAACCAGGGACTAGCGGGGTCCGCTCCTACAATGAGCAGTTCTTC	CASSQPGTSGVRSYNEQFF
TRBD2	many	TRBV5-1	TRBJ2-7	TGCGCCAGCAGCTGGCCTCTAGCGGGACTAACGTCAGTGAGGTCCGAGCAGTACTTC	CASSWPLAGLTSVRSEQYF
.	many	TRBV9	TRBJ1-2	TGTGCCAGCAGCGTAGATTGGGGTGGCGGGGGCTACACCTTC	CASSVDWGGGGYTF
TRBD1	many	TRBV7-6	TRBJ2-1	TGTGCCAGCAGCTTAGCTGGGACAGGGGTCAATGAGCAGTTCTTC	CASSLAGTGVNEQFF
TRBD2	many	TRBV5-5	TRBJ2-1	TGTGCCAGCAGCTACACATTCGGGGGGAGCAATGAGCAGTTCTTC	CASSYTFGGSNEQFF
TRBD1	many	TRBV19	TRBJ1-5	TGTGCCAGTAACGGTATGGGACAGGGGGTCAATCAGCCCCAGCATTTT	CASNGMGQGVNQPQHF
TRBD1	many	TRBV28	TRBJ1-2	TGTGCCAGCAGGGACAGGGGGCAGAGCGGCTACACCTTC	CASRDRGQSGYTF
TRBD2	.	TRBV30	TRBJ2-5	TGTGCCTGGAGTTTAGCGGGTGGGGGGGGAGCCCAGTACTTC	CAWSLAGGGGAQYF
TRBD1	many	TRBV27	TRBJ2-7	TGTGCCAGCAGTCCCCCCCCAGGGGGCTACCCCTACGAGCAGTACTTC	CASSPPPGGYPYEQYF
.	many	TRBV6-5	TRBJ2-7	TGTGCCAGCAGTTACTCATGGGGCCCCTACGAGCAGTACTTC	CASSYSWGPYEQYF
.	many	TRBV28	TRBJ1-1	TGTGCCAGCAGTTGGGCGCTGAACACTGAAGCTTTCTTT	CASSWALNTEAFF
.	many	TRBV25-1	TRBJ1-6	TGTGCCAGCAGTGAATATCAGGGCAGAGGCTCACCCCTCCACTTT	CASSEYQGRGSPLHF
.	many	TRBV7-2	TRBJ2-2	TGTGCCAGCAGACTCACTAGGGACACCGGGGAGCTGTTTTTT	CASRLTRDTGELFF
.	many	TRBV21-1	TRBJ1-1	TGTGCCAGCAGCAAATTAGCCGACACTGAAGCTTTCTTT	CASSKLADTEAFF
.	many	TRBV7-6	TRBJ2-7	TGTGCCAGCAGCTTGTCCGGGAGTAACTACGAGCAGTACTTC	CASSLSGSNYEQYF
.	.	TRBV4-1	TRBJ2-5	TGCGCCAGCAGCCCTCCGGTTGGCCAAGAGACCCAGTACTTC	CASSPPVGQETQYF
.	many	TRBV19	TRBJ1-1	TGTGCCAGTAGTATACGAGGTGTTCGGATGAACACTGAAGCTTTCTTT	CASSIRGVRMNTEAFF
.	many	TRBV15	TRBJ1-1	TGTGCCACCAGCAGAGATGGGGGGACTGAAGCTTTCTTT	CATSRDGGTEAFF
TRBD2	many	TRBV7-2	TRBJ2-3	TGTGCCAGCAGCTTTGGACTAGCGGGGAGTGGGAATACGCAGTATTTT	CASSFGLAGSGNTQYF
TRBD1	many	TRBV27	TRBJ1-5	TGTGCCGCTGGACAGGGAGCCCAGCCCCAGCATTTT	CAAGQGAQPQHF
.	many	TRBV4-1	TRBJ2-7	TGCGCCAGCAGCCATCAGGTGACCTACGAGCAGTACTTC	CASSHQVTYEQYF
.	many	TRBV7-2	TRBJ2-1	TGTGCCAGCAGCGCAGTTCGGGCGGGGCCCCCCCCATACAATGAGCAGTTCTTC	CASSAVRAGPPPYNEQFF
TRBD2	many	TRBV11-3	TRBJ2-1	TGTGCCAGCAGCCAGGGAGGACTAGGCTCCTACAATGAGCAGTTCTTC	CASSQGGLGSYNEQFF
TRBD2	few	TRBV30	TRBJ2-7	TGTGCCTGGAGTGCTCAACTAGCGGGAGGGCCCCAGCAGTACTTC	CAWSAQLAGGPQQYF
TRBD1	many	TRBV9	TRBJ1-1	TGTGCCAGCAGCGTCAGACCGGGACAGACAAACACTGAAGCTTTCTTT	CASSVRPGQTNTEAFF
.	many	TRBV28	TRBJ1-2	TGTGCCAGCAGTTTTGAGGCTTTCTACCCGCGTGGCTACACCTTC	CASSFEAFYPRGYTF
TRBD1	many	TRBV7-9	TRBJ2-3	TGTGCCAGCAGCTTAAGCCGGACAGGGTTCGCAGATACGCAGTATTTT	CASSLSRTGFADTQYF
.	many	TRBV6-5	TRBJ2-7	TGTGCCAGCAGTCCGACGGACACCCTTTCCTACGAGCAGTACTTC	CASSPTDTLSYEQYF
.	.	TRBV19	TRBJ2-5	TGTGCCAGTAGTGGTCCTCCAGGAATCCAAGAGACCCAGTACTTC	CASSGPPGIQETQYF
TRBD1	many	TRBV5-4	TRBJ2-1	TGTGCCAGCAGCTGGGGGGGACAGGGCTCCTACAATGAGCAGTTCTTC	CASSWGGQGSYNEQFF
TRBD1	many	TRBV5-4	TRBJ2-5	TGTGCCAGCAGCTTGGGGAAACAGGGGGTTGAGACCCAGTACTTC	CASSLGKQGVETQYF
.	.	TRBV7-9	TRBJ2-7	TGTGCCAGCAGCTTAGCCGGGAGACCCTACGAGCAGTACTTC	CASSLAGRPYEQYF
TRBD1	many	TRBV19	TRBJ1-2	TGTGCCAGTAGTACCCGGACAGGGAGGAATGGCTACACCTTC	CASSTRTGRNGYTF
TRBD2	many	TRBV2	TRBJ2-2	TGTGCCAGCAGTCAAGCGGGAGGGTCCGGGGAGCTGTTTTTT	CASSQAGGSGELFF
.	many	TRBV2	TRBJ1-4	TGTGCCAGCAGTGCGGGCGGCGGGGAAATAACTAATGAAAAACTGTTTTTT	CASSAGGGEITNEKLFF
.	many	TRBV18	TRBJ1-1	TGTGCCAGCTCACCACCGGGAAGGGAGTCCACTGAAGCTTTCTTT	CASSPPGRESTEAFF
.	many	TRBV4-1	TRBJ1-1	TGCGCCAGCAGCACCCCCCAAGGAGCTGAAGCTTTCTTT	CASSTPQGAEAFF
.	many	TRBV6-5	TRBJ2-2	TGTGCCAGCAGGACGGACTGGAGCACCGGGGAGCTGTTTTTT	CASRTDWSTGELFF
.	many	TRBV27	TRBJ2-1	TGTGCCAGCAGACAACTAGCTCCCCTCAATGAGCAGTTCTTC	CASRQLAPLNEQFF
TRBD2	many	TRBV28	TRBJ2-7	TGTGCCAGCAGTCGGACTAGCGGGAGCCTCACCTACGAGCAGTACTTC	CASSRTSGSLTYEQYF
.	many	TRBV5-4	TRBJ2-3	TGTGCCAGCAGCTTGGGTGGGGCTAGACAGGATACGCAGTATTTT	CASSLGGARQDTQYF
.	many	TRBV28	TRBJ2-7	TGTGCCAGCAGTTTCGGGCAGGGCTCCTACGAGCAGTACTTC	CASSFGQGSYEQYF
TRBD1	many	TRBV10-1	TRBJ2-2	TGCGCCAGCAGAGCTGGGACAGCGAACACCGGGGAGCTGTTTTTT	CASRAGTANTGELFF
.	many	TRBV15	TRBJ1-1	TGTGCCACCAGCAGAGATGGAGGCCGGTTGCAGGACCTTATGAACACTGAAGCTTTCTTT	CATSRDGGRLQDLMNTEAFF
TRBD1	few	TRBV28	TRBJ1-6	TGTGCCAGCAGTTCCGGGACAGGGTCTAATTCACCCCTCCACTTT	CASSSGTGSNSPLHF
TRBD1	many	TRBV18	TRBJ2-2	TGTGCCAGCTCACCACTAGGGACAGGGTACACCGGGGAGCTGTTTTTT	CASSPLGTGYTGELFF
TRBD1	few	TRBV25-1	TRBJ2-1	TGTGCCAGCAGTGGCACAGGGGGCTACAATGAGCAGTTCTTC	CASSGTGGYNEQFF